A single sample gave rise to the 18 T cell receptor beta chains below, sequenced in a study of beta chain features in type 1 diabetes. Since all of the isolated RNA was reverse transcribed, expressed TCRB transcripts were what got sequenced. Assay: immunoSEQ multiplex PCR; the TCRdb copy retains only in-frame clones and omits some. The sample contains about 150,000 clones, 11% of which appear only once. Sequenced material: central memory CD4+ T cells from blood. Receptor source: a man aged 18 to 35 in good health.

In its sample, this clone ranks as medium-sized (0.01 to 0.1%). The rearrangement uses TRBV14 and TRBJ1-1; D call uncertain. Trimming removed 3 bases from V and 6 bases from J, with 11 bases in between. The CDR3 is made up of 13 amino acids. Germline-derived CDR1 and CDR2 are SGHDN and FVKESK. Written as DNA, the CDR3 is TGTGCCAGCAGCCAGCCACGGGAGGCTGAAGCTTTCTTT. It yields the protein CASSQPREAEAFF.

This chain uses TRBV7-2 with TRBJ1-2, with TRBD1 identical over 7 bases. This CDR3 is 11 amino acids long. Germline values: CDR1 SGHTA, CDR2 FQGNSA. The J segment lost 9 bases and the V segment lost 8 bases, leaving 6 bases of the junction unmatched. CDR3 residues: CASGQARSYTF. The DNA of the CDR3 is TGTGCCAGCGGACAGGCACGAAGCTACACCTTC. Looking up the rest from reference TRBV7-2 and TRBJ1-2 gives the full variable domain: GAGVSQSPSNKVTEKGKDVELRCDPISGHTALYWYRQSLGQGLEFLIYFQGNSAPDKSGLPSDRFSAERTGGSVSTLTIQRTQQEDSAVYLCASGQARSYTFGSGTRLTVV.

CDR3 residues: CASSIAGANTEAFF. DNA of the CDR3: TGTGCCAGTAGTATAGCTGGGGCGAACACTGAAGCTTTCTTT. J is TRBJ1-1 and V is TRBV19, with D perhaps matching TRBD1 (5 bases). CDR1 is LNHDA, CDR2 SQIVND, per germline (reference sequence). Trimming removed 1 base from V and 1 base from J, with 7 bases in between. This CDR3 has 14 amino acids.

This clone was picked up a small number of times. This chain uses TRBV5-1 with TRBJ2-6; no firm D call. Trimming left V 4 bases short and J 0 bases short, with 8 bases between. In germline, CDR1 is SGHRS, CDR2 YFSETQ. This CDR3 has 15 amino acids. CDR3 sequence: CASSLFGSGANVLTF. CDR3 coding DNA: TGCGCCAGCAGCCTTTTTGGCTCTGGGGCCAACGTCCTGACTTTC.

The chain recombines TRBV29-1 with TRBJ1-1; no definite D call. Trimming cost V 4 bases and J 5 bases, with 11 bases left between them. This CDR3 has 12 amino acids. Germline V CDR1 and CDR2: SQVTM, ANQGSEA. The CDR3 is CSVGIRETEAFF. The CDR3 bases are TGCAGCGTTGGAATTCGGGAGACTGAAGCTTTCTTT.

This clone appeared a few times. The rearrangement uses TRBV9 and TRBJ1-2; possibly TRBD1 for D (5 bases). This CDR3 is built from 14 residues. The germline V gene encodes CDR1 SGDLS and CDR2 YYNGEE. The germline V and J ends were trimmed by 6 bases and 6 bases, with 18 bases remaining between them. In DNA form, the CDR3 reads TGTGCCAGCACACTGGGACGAGGAATCGATGGCTACACCTTC. This gives the protein CASTLGRGIDGYTF.

This clone has a handful of counts. This chain links TRBV28 with TRBJ2-5; D is possibly TRBD2 (6 bases). The germline gives CDR1 MDHEN, CDR2 SYDVKM. The CDR3 is 15 amino acids. V dropped 0 bases and J dropped 1 base, with 9 bases sitting between them. The CDR3 DNA reads TGTGCCAGCAGTTTATGGACTAGGCCCCAAGAGACCCAGTACTTC. Encoded protein: CASSLWTRPQETQYF.

This clone was picked up many times. The CDR3 DNA reads as TGTGCCAGCTCACCACTCACGGCGGGGGGAGATACGCAGTATTTT. It specifies CASSPLTAGGDTQYF. V is TRBV18 and J is TRBJ2-3; 8 bases align to TRBD2. With 1 base clipped from V and 5 bases from J, the junction kept 5 bases outside the gene matches. The CDR3 contains 15 residues. CDR1 is KGHSH and CDR2 is LQKENI in the germline V gene.

This clone was detected many times. The rearrangement uses TRBV4-2 and TRBJ2-7; maybe TRBD2 (5 bases). CDR1 is LGHNA, CDR2 YNFKEQ, per germline. V lost 1 base and J lost 0, with 7 bases in between. The CDR3 sequence is 14 residues long. Written as DNA, the CDR3 is TGTGCCAGCAGCCAAGGAGGGAACTCCTACGAGCAGTACTTC. This translates into CASSQGGNSYEQYF.

This clone was seen only a few times. The genes are TRBV5-4 and TRBJ1-2; no firm D call. Germline assignment: CDR1 SGHNT and CDR2 YYREEE (reference sequence). The CDR3 has 13 residues. Trimming cost V 0 bases and J 1 base, with 4 bases left between them. The CDR3 protein is CASSLGVNYGYTF. The CDR3, as DNA: TGTGCCAGCAGCTTGGGGGTTAACTATGGCTACACCTTC.

This chain joins TRBV27 and TRBJ2-7; 8 bases fit TRBD1. The CDR3 extends over 15 amino acids. Trimming removed 2 bases from V and 5 bases from J; junction bases left unmatched: 8. The germline V gene has CDR1 MNHEY and CDR2 SMNVEV (reference sequence). The CDR3 sequence: CASSLRTGQRHEQYF. DNA for the CDR3: TGTGCCAGCAGTTTAAGGACAGGGCAGCGTCACGAGCAGTACTTC.

This chain joins TRBV25-1 and TRBJ2-6; 7 bases align to TRBD1. This CDR3 contains 18 residues. V was pared by 4 bases and J by 4 bases, with 13 bases of the junction left unmatched. CDR1 is MGHDK, CDR2 SYGVNS, per germline. The CDR3 loop is CASSATGTDTKGANVLTF. CDR3 bases: TGTGCCAGCAGTGCTACCGGGACAGACACCAAAGGGGCCAACGTCCTGACTTTC.

V and J are TRBV19 and TRBJ2-6; D ambiguous. Germline CDR1 is LNHDA and CDR2 is SQIVND (reference sequence). The CDR3 is 11 residues long. V dropped 8 bases and J dropped 4 bases, with 3 bases sitting between them. DNA for the CDR3: TGTGCCAGTGGCGGGGCCAACGTCCTGACTTTC. Encoded protein: CASGGANVLTF.

This chain joins TRBV30 and TRBJ2-7; TRBD2 matches 8 bases. The CDR3 sequence is 17 residues long. The junction had 19 bases not matched to a gene; V was cut back by 0 bases and J by 9 bases. The germline gives CDR1 GTSNPN, CDR2 SVGIG (reference sequence). The CDR3: CAWSVQGQGGLGSGQYF. The CDR3 coding sequence is TGTGCCTGGAGTGTACAGGGACAAGGGGGACTAGGGTCTGGGCAGTACTTC. Filled out from reference TRBV30 and TRBJ2-7, the complete variable domain reads SQTIHQWPATLVQPVGSPLSLECTVEGTSNPNLYWYRQAAGRGLQLLFYSVGIGQISSEVPQNLSASRPQDRQFILSSKKLLLSDSGFYLCAWSVQGQGGLGSGQYFGPGTRLTVT.

V gene TRBV4-3 combines with J gene TRBJ2-7; 13 bases fit TRBD2. Losses at the gene ends were 4 bases for V and 4 bases for J; bases not matched to a gene: 4. The CDR3 sequence is 15 residues long. CDR1 and CDR2 from the germline V gene are LGHNA and YSLEER. CDR3 DNA sequence: TGCGCCAGCAGCCGCGGACTAGCGGGAGCTTACGAGCAGTACTTC. This gives the protein CASSRGLAGAYEQYF.

The genes are TRBV4-2 and TRBJ2-7; D not resolved. The CDR3 is 13 amino acids. From germline, CDR1 is LGHNA and CDR2 YNFKEQ. V was clipped by 0 bases and J by 3 bases, with 6 bases between them. The CDR3 DNA follows: TGTGCCAGCAGCCAAGATCCCGACTACGAGCAGTACTTC. It translates to CASSQDPDYEQYF.

In regard to this clone: This specimen includes other DNA sequences encoding the same CDR3. V is TRBV9 and J is TRBJ2-1; TRBD2 aligns across 11 bases. CDR1 and CDR2 from the germline V gene are SGDLS and YYNGEE. This CDR3 comprises 16 residues. V trimming: 0 bases; J trimming: 4 bases; junction bases outside the gene matches: 3. This chain's CDR3 is CASSVEGTSGYNEQFF. For the CDR3, the DNA is TGTGCCAGCAGCGTAGAAGGGACTAGCGGTTACAATGAGCAGTTCTTC. The full variable domain, with the rest looked up from reference TRBV9 and TRBJ2-1, is DSGVTQTPKHLITATGQRVTLRCSPRSGDLSVYWYQQSLDQGLQFLIQYYNGEERAKGNILERFSAQQFPDLHSELNLSSLELGDSALYFCASSVEGTSGYNEQFFGPGTRLTVL.

The gene calls are TRBV10-3 and TRBJ2-5, with 8 positions matching TRBD2. Germline V lookup: CDR1 ENHRY, CDR2 SYGVKD. V was pared by 4 bases and J by 5 bases, with 3 bases of the junction left unmatched. This CDR3 has 13 residues. CDR3 residues: CAISGGGGETQYF. Written as DNA, the CDR3 is TGTGCCATCAGTGGCGGCGGGGGGGAGACCCAGTACTTC.